Listed below are T cell receptor beta chains from one sample, sequenced in a study of T-cell memory formation after mild COVID-19. From the 5' RACE reads, TCRdb called clonotypes with MiXCR, one entry per CDR3 protein. Counted here are about 500,000 distinct CDR3 sequences, 20% occurring once; the ten biggest clones make up under 15%. Sample: PBMCs or a T cell subset sorted from them (not recorded which). These receptors originate from an adult woman who had mild COVID-19 (a few samples of this study predate the infection). Cell type and time point are not known. CDR3s include the opening cysteine and the closing phenylalanine or tryptophan. The D gene is left open where the match is weak. Only part of the rows carry a size: once, few, many, or a class if the clone is expanded.

>TRBV25-1|-|-|TRBJ1-1
TGTGCCAGCAGTGACGGTAGGGTTCGTCGGAGCACTGAAGCTTTCTTT
CASSDGRVRRSTEAFF
>TRBV5-4|few|TRBD1|TRBJ2-1
TGTGCCAGCAGCGACAAGGGACAGGCCGACAATGAGCAGTTCTTC
CASSDKGQADNEQFF
>TRBV5-1|-|-|TRBJ2-1
TGCGCCAGCAGGTCGGCGGGGACTTCCTACAATGAGCAGTTCTTC
CASRSAGTSYNEQFF
>TRBV12-3/TRBV12-4|few|-|TRBJ1-1
TGTGCCAGCAGTTTTGGTCGTCTCAACACTGAAGCTTTCTTT
CASSFGRLNTEAFF
>TRBV24-1|few|TRBD2|TRBJ2-3
TGTGCCACACCGTGGGCTAGCGGGTCTAGCACAGATACGCAGTATTTT
CATPWASGSSTDTQYF
>TRBV30|-|-|TRBJ2-1
TGTGCCTGGAGACGGCGGGGATCCTACAATGAGCAGTTCTTC
CAWRRRGSYNEQFF
>TRBV9|-|-|TRBJ2-1
TGTGCCAGCAGCGTAATCGAGCAGAGTTACAATGAGCAGTTCTTC
CASSVIEQSYNEQFF
>TRBV5-1|few|TRBD1|TRBJ2-7
TGCGCCAGCACCTTTGGACAGGGGTTCCCGAGATCCTACGAGCAGTACTTC
CASTFGQGFPRSYEQYF
>TRBV11-2|-|TRBD2|TRBJ2-5
TGTGCCAGCAGCCTACTAGCGGACCAAGAGACCCAGTACTTC
CASSLLADQETQYF
>TRBV12-3/TRBV12-4|-|TRBD1|TRBJ1-5
TGTGCCAGCAGGTGGACAGGTAATCAGCCCCAGCATTTT
CASRWTGNQPQHF